This entry is about one T cell receptor beta chain. Antigen unknown. Sequence at one end of the junction differs from germline and may be a read error. The sample is drawn from a study of metastatic and nonmetastatic thyroid tumors. Background on the study: Samples came from malignant and benign thyroid patients, and repertoires were compared across blood and tumor or nodule tissue.

Before thyroid surgery, none of the patients had received any treatment. The CDR3 length is 15 residues. Germline V CDR1 and CDR2: SGHDT, YYEEEE. TCRdb reprocessed the PCR reads using MiXCR. The table lists 30,000 to 35,000 clones, under 25% of them singletons, with around 3% in the top ten. Findings of the study overall: Reported TCR beta diversity, measured in blood and tumor, was significantly higher for malignant thyroid tumors than for benign nodules.

This TCR derives from a male donor with papillary thyroid cancer or a benign thyroid nodule (not recorded which). Some clones in this sample may be carry-over from other donors' samples. This chain joins TRBV5-6 and TRBJ2-4, with 7 bases that match TRBD2. The sample taken for sequencing was tumor tissue. The CDR3 bases are TGTTCCAGTAGCTTGGGAGGGGAGCCCAAAAACATTCAGTACTTC. Protein product: CSSSLGGEPKNIQYF.